This T cell receptor (beta chain) was profiled in a study of OX40 agonist ivuxolimab in advanced cancers. On the study more broadly: Past anti-PD-1, anti-PD-L1 or anti-CTLA-4 therapy was accepted, and roughly 38% had received some.

Prior autoimmune disease or systemic immunosuppression barred patients. The assay was immunoSEQ multiplex PCR, and TCRdb's table has in-frame clones only and misses some. This sample yields almost 65,000 clones, of which around 83% are seen a single time; 0.7% belongs to the top ten. Specimen: CD4+ or CD8+ T cells sorted from blood, collected in a trial of the OX40 agonist ivuxolimab. The source of this sequence is an adult with an advanced solid tumor such as melanoma, head and neck, liver or kidney cancer.

The CDR3 DNA sequence: TGCGCCAGCAGCCCCGAGGGGGAGAACTCACCCCTCCACTTT. It is translated as CASSPEGENSPLHF. The V and J genes are TRBV5-1 and TRBJ1-6, with D perhaps matching TRBD1 (6 bases). Germline V CDR1 and CDR2: SGHRS, YFSETQ. The CDR3 runs 14 residues. V lost 4 bases to trimming and J lost 10 bases, with 15 bases between them. Drawing the rest from reference TRBV5-1 and TRBJ1-6, the complete variable domain is KAGVTQTPRYLIKTRGQQVTLSCSPISGHRSVSWYQQTPGQGLQFLFEYFSETQRNKGNFPGRFSGRQFSNSRSEMNVSTLELGDSALYLCASSPEGENSPLHFGNGTRLTVT.